This T cell receptor (beta chain) comes out of a study of multiple sclerosis patients with progressive multifocal leukoencephalopathy. The study's findings and limits: In most PML patients, TRB repertoires appeared less diverse by entropy. Whether JC virus or general immunocompromise explains the findings remained unclear.

TCRdb keeps only in-frame clones here, not all; method: immunoSEQ multiplex PCR. The sample has tens of thousands of clones; about 91% are singletons. Germline V gene sequence: CDR1 MNHEY, CDR2 SMNVEV (reference sequence). The germline V and J ends were trimmed by 3 bases and 2 bases, with 10 bases remaining between them. The CDR3 length is 14 residues. Regarding this clone: Its antigen is currently unknown.

Time point here: before natalizumab initiation. Sequencing was carried out using PBMCs. The rearrangement joins TRBV27 to TRBJ2-5; D is unclear. The receptor was derived from a man younger than 45 with multiple sclerosis. The CDR3 sequence: CASSFDGVQETQYF. DNA for the CDR3: TGTGCCAGCAGTTTTGATGGTGTACAAGAGACCCAGTACTTC.